The 5 T cell receptor beta chains below were found in one sample sequenced in a study of blood T cell repertoires in COVID-19. Only in-frame clones appear in the TCRdb table, and some are missing; sequencing was by immunoSEQ multiplex PCR. Among approximately 300,000 clones listed, around 88% were seen once. The sequencing input was peripheral blood. The receptors shown here come from a woman aged 50 to 65 with acute or convalescent COVID-19.

The chain couples TRBV7-3 to TRBJ2-7; a weak D match, TRBD1 (5 bases). V lost 5 bases to trimming and J lost 4 bases, with 18 bases between them. This CDR3 contains 15 residues. Looked up from germline, CDR1 is SGHTA and CDR2 is FQGTGA. CDR3 nucleotides: TGTGCCAGCAGCCTAAATCCCGACAGACCTTACGAGCAGTACTTC. Amino acids: CASSLNPDRPYEQYF.

The CDR3: CASRPMGAASTDTQYF. CDR3 nucleotides: TGTGCCAGCCGACCAATGGGGGCGGCTAGCACAGATACGCAGTATTTT. The chain recombines TRBV9 with TRBJ2-3; D perhaps matches TRBD1 (6 bases). The CDR3 consists of 16 residues. Germline V gene data show CDR1 as SGDLS and CDR2 as YYNGEE. V was cut by 7 bases and J by 0 bases, with 18 bases left in between.

The gene calls are TRBV5-4 and TRBJ1-1, with 8 positions matching TRBD1. In germline, CDR1 is SGHNT, CDR2 YYREEE (reference sequence). V lost 0 bases, J lost 0 bases, and 7 bases stayed unmatched. This CDR3 spans 17 amino acids. CDR3 loop: CASSLGGGQVMNTEAFF. CDR3 coding DNA: TGTGCCAGCAGCTTGGGAGGGGGACAGGTGATGAACACTGAAGCTTTCTTT. Supplemented by reference TRBV5-4 and TRBJ1-1, the full variable domain reads ETGVTQSPTHLIKTRGQQVTLRCSSQSGHNTVSWYQQALGQGPQFIFQYYREEENGRGNFPPRFSGLQFPNYSSELNVNALELDDSALYLCASSLGGGQVMNTEAFFGQGTRLTVV.

The V call is TRBV2, the J call TRBJ2-3; 12 nucleotides agree with TRBD1. The trim removed 8 bases at V and 6 bases at J, leaving 6 bases unmatched. In germline, CDR1 is SNHLY, CDR2 FYNNEI. This CDR3 contains 14 residues. CDR3 nucleotide sequence: TGTGCCAGCCGGGGGACAGGGGGCGCGGATACGCAGTATTTT. Translation: CASRGTGGADTQYF.

This chain connects TRBV5-1 to TRBJ1-3; the D gene is possibly TRBD1 (5 bases). Germline V gives CDR1 SGHRS, CDR2 YFSETQ. V lost 0 bases, J lost 0 bases, and 13 bases lay in between. The CDR3 is made up of 17 amino acids. This CDR3 reads CASSLEYRGFSGNTIYF. Here the CDR3 DNA reads TGCGCCAGCAGCTTGGAATATAGGGGTTTCTCTGGAAACACCATATATTTT.